These 21 T cell receptor beta chains share one sample of origin, sequenced in a study of blood T cell repertoires in COVID-19. Using immunoSEQ multiplex PCR, the repertoire was profiled, and TCRdb retains in-frame clones only, with some absent. The table shows some 190,000 clones, with more than 70% occurring only once. Sequencing input: peripheral blood. The origin of the receptors is a person aged 70 to 79 with COVID-19, enrolled during active disease.

The chain recombines TRBV11-3 with TRBJ2-1; 9 bases are shared with TRBD2. The CDR3 covers 15 residues. Germline loops: CDR1 SGHNT, CDR2 YENEEA. V dropped 4 bases and J dropped 9; count of bases not matched to a gene: 10. DNA of the CDR3: TGTGCCAGCAGCTCATTCCCCGGGCGGGGGGGTGAGCAGTTCTTC. Translated: CASSSFPGRGGEQFF. The whole variable domain, remainder taken from reference TRBV11-3 and TRBJ2-1, is EAGVVQSPRYKIIEKKQPVAFWCNPISGHNTLYWYLQNLGQGPELLIRYENEEAVDDSQLPKDRFSAERLKGVDSTLKIQPAELGDSAVYLCASSSFPGRGGEQFFGPGTRLTVL.

This clone has only a few counts. This same CDR3 is encoded by further DNA sequences in the sample. DNA for the CDR3: TGCAGCGGCCGGGACAGTAACACCGGGGAGCTGTTTTTT. Translating it yields CSGRDSNTGELFF. This rearrangement joins TRBV29-1 to TRBJ2-2; 7 bases are a match to TRBD1. CDR3 length equals 13 residues. J was trimmed by 2 bases and V by 7 bases; bases with no gene match: 4. CDR1 is SQVTM and CDR2 is ANQGSEA in the germline V gene.

This rearrangement joins TRBV9 to TRBJ2-5; 7 positions match TRBD2. CDR3 length: 14 residues. Germline V gene sequence: CDR1 SGDLS, CDR2 YYNGEE. The V segment lost 4 bases and the J segment 2 bases; nucleotides outside the gene matches: 5. Here the CDR3 reads CASSSTGGQETQYF. In DNA form, the CDR3 reads TGTGCCAGCAGCTCGACGGGGGGACAAGAGACCCAGTACTTC.

This clone was detected once. This chain connects TRBV5-1 to TRBJ1-2; D possibly corresponds to TRBD1 (5 bases). This CDR3 is 13 amino acids long. The V and J ends lost 4 bases and 2 bases respectively, with 9 bases between them. CDR1 and CDR2 from the germline V gene are SGHRS and YFSETQ. For the CDR3, the DNA is TGCGCCAGCAGCCGGGGGGAGAACTATGGCTACACCTTC. It is translated as CASSRGENYGYTF.

This clone has more than one count but fewer than ten. This CDR3 reads CASSPGHYNEQFF. The CDR3 coding sequence is TGTGCCAGCAGCCCCGGACATTACAATGAGCAGTTCTTC. This chain connects TRBV5-4 to TRBJ2-1, with TRBD1 as a possible D gene (5 bases). The CDR3 is made up of 13 amino acids. Germline V gene lookup returns CDR1 SGHNT and CDR2 YYREEE (reference sequence). V lost 4 bases, J lost 4 bases, and 9 bases lay in between.

The rearrangement uses TRBV7-2 and TRBJ1-5; 9 nucleotides agree with TRBD1. Germline CDR1 reads SGHTA; CDR2 reads FQGNSA. There are 17 residues in the CDR3. V was pared by 2 bases and J by 7 bases, with 12 bases of the junction left unmatched. The CDR3 spells CASSLRPRDRVSQPQHF. The CDR3 coding sequence is TGTGCCAGCAGCTTAAGACCCCGGGACAGGGTTAGCCAGCCCCAGCATTTT.

Details on this clone: Mismatch with germline at one junction end may stem from a read error. The chain has TRBV24-1 and TRBJ2-7, with D possibly being TRBD1 (5 bases). The CDR3 has 16 amino acids. The germline V gene has CDR1 KGHDR and CDR2 SFDVKD. CDR3 amino acids: CATSDSTQTGPYEQYF. Here the CDR3 DNA reads TGTGCCACCAGCGATTCGACACAAACAGGACCGTACGAGCAGTACTTC.

The CDR3 DNA is TGTGCTAGTGGTTTGGCTACCGGGGGGACCGGGGAGCTGTTTTTT. The encoded protein is CASGLATGGTGELFF. The genes are TRBV12-5 and TRBJ2-2, with TRBD2 matching over 7 bases. The CDR3 totals 15 residues. The V gene end was trimmed by 1 base and the J gene end by 5 bases; junction bases not matched to a gene: 4. The germline V gene has CDR1 LGHNT and CDR2 FRNRAP.

The rearrangement joins TRBV27 to TRBJ2-1, with TRBD2 matching over 10 bases. The germline V gene has CDR1 MNHEY and CDR2 SMNVEV (reference sequence). The CDR3 is 16 amino acids. V was clipped by 5 bases and J by 6 bases; unmatched bases: 10. The CDR3 is CASSKMSAGGPNEQFF. The CDR3 DNA reads TGTGCCAGCAGTAAAATGTCAGCGGGAGGGCCCAATGAGCAGTTCTTC.

The genes are TRBV24-1 and TRBJ1-2; maybe TRBD1 (6 bases). CDR1 and CDR2 (germline): KGHDR, SFDVKD. The CDR3 is made up of 14 amino acids. V lost 7 bases and J 7 bases, leaving 18 bases between the germline ends. The CDR3 bases are TGTGCCACCAGCCAGGGGCCCCAGGGCTCTGGCTACACCTTC. It is translated as CATSQGPQGSGYTF.

The V and J genes are TRBV7-9 and TRBJ1-3; the match to TRBD1 covers 10 bases. From germline, CDR1 is SEHNR and CDR2 FQNEAQ (reference sequence). CDR3 length equals 15 residues. Germline trimming cut 6 bases from V and 8 bases from J; bases unmatched to any gene: 10. The CDR3 bases are TGTGCCAGCAGGAGCCGGGACAGGGGAGGTGACACCATATATTTT. Protein product: CASRSRDRGGDTIYF.

The CDR3 reads CASSLSGGAVNEQFF. The CDR3 nucleotides read TGTGCCAGCAGCCTATCAGGGGGCGCGGTTAATGAGCAGTTCTTC. The chain uses TRBV11-2 and TRBJ2-1; 8 bases fit TRBD1. This CDR3 has 15 residues. The germline CDR1 and CDR2 sequences are SGHAT and FQNNGV. With V trimmed by 5 bases and J by 7 bases, 10 bases remained unmatched.

This rearrangement joins TRBV5-6 to TRBJ2-7; D may be TRBD2 (5 bases). Deletions cut 3 bases from V and 5 bases from J, with 6 bases between. Germline loops: CDR1 SGHDT, CDR2 YYEEEE. The CDR3 has 11 amino acids. CDR3 loop: CASSSGDEQYF. The CDR3, as DNA: TGTGCCAGCAGCTCCGGGGACGAGCAGTACTTC.

The V call is TRBV6-5, the J call TRBJ2-7; the match to TRBD1 covers 9 bases. Germline V CDR1 and CDR2: MNHEY, SVGAGI. V gave up 7 bases and J gave up 6 bases; unmatched junction bases: 10. The CDR3 is 14 amino acids. The CDR3 nucleotides read TGTGCCAGCACTGTGGGACAGGGATCATCCGAGCAGTACTTC. Translation: CASTVGQGSSEQYF.

This chain joins TRBV18 and TRBJ1-4, with 8 bases matching TRBD1. Germline V gene sequence: CDR1 KGHSH, CDR2 LQKENI. V was pared by 4 bases and J by 5 bases, with 3 bases of the junction left unmatched. This CDR3 has 14 amino acids. CDR3 nucleotides: TGTGCCAGCTCACAACAGGGGGGAAATGAAAAACTGTTTTTT. Its translation: CASSQQGGNEKLFF.

Of note for this clone: This CDR3 is also generated by other DNA sequences in the sample. This chain joins TRBV19 and TRBJ1-5; D may be TRBD1 (6 bases). V was trimmed by 5 bases and J by 7 bases, leaving 12 bases between them. The germline gives CDR1 LNHDA, CDR2 SQIVND (reference sequence). CDR3 length equals 13 residues. CDR3 DNA: TGTGCCAGTAGTCCTCAGGGGAGCCAGCCCCAGCATTTT. The encoded protein is CASSPQGSQPQHF.

The chain employs TRBV6-6 and TRBJ1-5; D not resolved. This CDR3 spans 15 amino acids. V lost 1 base to trimming and J lost 3 bases, with 10 bases between them. Germline CDR1 and CDR2: MNHNY and SVGAGI (reference sequence). The CDR3 region has the DNA TGTGCCAGCAGTTACTTTGGGCAGGTCAATCAGCCCCAGCATTTT. It yields the protein CASSYFGQVNQPQHF.

This chain's CDR3 is CASSTAGQRSSSTDTQYF. CDR3 nucleotide sequence: TGTGCCAGCAGCACCGCTGGCCAGCGGTCTTCTAGCACAGATACGCAGTATTTT. The gene calls are TRBV11-2 and TRBJ2-3; D may be TRBD2 (5 bases). The CDR3 length is 18 residues. Germline V gene lookup returns CDR1 SGHAT and CDR2 FQNNGV. V gave up 5 bases and J gave up 0 bases, with 21 bases separating them. Looking up the rest from reference TRBV11-2 and TRBJ2-3 gives the full variable domain: EAGVAQSPRYKIIEKRQSVAFWCNPISGHATLYWYQQILGQGPKLLIQFQNNGVVDDSQLPKDRFSAERLKGVDSTLKIQPAKLEDSAVYLCASSTAGQRSSSTDTQYFGPGTRLTVL.

The chain uses TRBV7-8 and TRBJ2-5; D gene uncertain. The CDR3 is made up of 15 amino acids. Trimming took 5 bases from V and 5 from J, leaving 18 bases between them. From germline, CDR1 is SGHVS and CDR2 FQNEAQ. CDR3 sequence: CASSDLRWLVETQYF. The CDR3 DNA follows: TGTGCCAGCAGCGACCTGCGTTGGCTAGTCGAGACCCAGTACTTC.

The V gene is TRBV6-2 or TRBV6-3, the J gene TRBJ1-2, with TRBD1 as a possible D gene (5 bases). The V gene's germline CDR1 is MNHEY and CDR2 SVGEGT. The CDR3 covers 16 residues. V lost 5 bases and J 0 bases, leaving 16 bases between the germline ends. CDR3 sequence: CASSTSFRGSNYGYTF. In nucleotides, the CDR3 is TGTGCCAGCAGTACGTCCTTTAGGGGATCTAACTATGGCTACACCTTC.

The table lists this clone with a count of one. The same CDR3 is also encoded by other DNA sequences in this sample. V and J are TRBV19 and TRBJ2-5, with TRBD2 matching over 7 bases. CDR3 length: 14 residues. CDR1 and CDR2 from the germline V gene are LNHDA and SQIVND (reference sequence). V lost 2 bases and J lost 1; bases outside the gene matches: 1. The CDR3 DNA reads TGTGCCAGTAGTATAACGGGGGGCCAAGAGACCCAGTACTTC. Its protein product is CASSITGGQETQYF. The full variable domain, with the rest looked up from reference TRBV19 and TRBJ2-5, is DGGITQSPKYLFRKEGQNVTLSCEQNLNHDAMYWYRQDPGQGLRLIYYSQIVNDFQKGDIAEGYSVSREKKESFPLTVTSAQKNPTAFYLCASSITGGQETQYFGPGTRLLVL.